This T cell receptor (beta chain) was recorded in a study of T cells after yellow fever vaccination. This CDR3 has 15 residues. V was shortened by 4 bases and J by 0 bases, with 11 bases between the two germline ends. Germline CDR1 is SGHTA and CDR2 is FQGNSA. Conversion of TCR transcripts into cDNA relied on 5'RACE template switching, which added a universal primer site and UMIs. One entry per CDR3 protein, called by TCRdb with MiXCR from the 5' RACE reads. The data contain 250,000 to 300,000 distinct CDR3 sequences, around 4.9% of them seen just once; the ten biggest clones take up around 3.5%. Overall study results and limits: Although most clonotypes did not, a small share appeared in both CD4 and CD8 compartments. The study re-detected most primary-vaccination clones after the booster (around 96% CD4, approximately 88% CD8). Abundant contaminating clonotypes from the bulk population could appear in FACS-sorted repertoires.

In the case of this clonotype: Its specificity is not known.

Sequenced here: CD4+ T cells sorted from PBMCs, sampled on the day of the yellow fever booster vaccination. This TCR was recovered from a man aged 18 to 30 who received the YFV17D yellow fever vaccine. V usage is TRBV7-2 and J usage is TRBJ2-3; possible D gene TRBD2, 6 bases. CDR3 nucleotides: TGTGCCAGCAGCTCCCGACTAGGGAGCACAGATACGCAGTATTTT. Protein product: CASSSRLGSTDTQYF.